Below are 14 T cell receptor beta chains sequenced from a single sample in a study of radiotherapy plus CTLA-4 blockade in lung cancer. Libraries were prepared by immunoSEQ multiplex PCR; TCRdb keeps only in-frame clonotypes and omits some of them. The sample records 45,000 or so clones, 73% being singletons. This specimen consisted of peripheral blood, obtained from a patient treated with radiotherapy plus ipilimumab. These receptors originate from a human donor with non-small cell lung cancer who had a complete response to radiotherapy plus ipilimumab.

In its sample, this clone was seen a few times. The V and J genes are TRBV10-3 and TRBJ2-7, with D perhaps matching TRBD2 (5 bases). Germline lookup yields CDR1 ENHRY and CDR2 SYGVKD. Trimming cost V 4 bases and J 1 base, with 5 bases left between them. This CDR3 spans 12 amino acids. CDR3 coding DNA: TGTGCCATCAGTGGGAGGTCCTACGAGCAGTACTTC. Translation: CAISGRSYEQYF.

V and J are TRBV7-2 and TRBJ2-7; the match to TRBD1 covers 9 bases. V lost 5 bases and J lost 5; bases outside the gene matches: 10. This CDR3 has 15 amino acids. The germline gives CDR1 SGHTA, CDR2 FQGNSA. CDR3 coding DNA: TGTGCCAGCAGCGTATCCGGGACAGGGCCCCACGAGCAGTACTTC. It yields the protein CASSVSGTGPHEQYF. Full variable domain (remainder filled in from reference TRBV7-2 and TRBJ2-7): GAGVSQSPSNKVTEKGKDVELRCDPISGHTALYWYRQSLGQGLEFLIYFQGNSAPDKSGLPSDRFSAERTGGSVSTLTIQRTQQEDSAVYLCASSVSGTGPHEQYFGPGTRLTVT.

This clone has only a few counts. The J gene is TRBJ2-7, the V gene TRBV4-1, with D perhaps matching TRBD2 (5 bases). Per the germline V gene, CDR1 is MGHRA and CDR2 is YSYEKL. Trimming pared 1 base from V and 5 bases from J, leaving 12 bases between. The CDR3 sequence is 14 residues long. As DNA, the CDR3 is TGCGCCAGCAGCCAAGTTGAGGGTTTCGACGAGCAGTACTTC. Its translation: CASSQVEGFDEQYF.

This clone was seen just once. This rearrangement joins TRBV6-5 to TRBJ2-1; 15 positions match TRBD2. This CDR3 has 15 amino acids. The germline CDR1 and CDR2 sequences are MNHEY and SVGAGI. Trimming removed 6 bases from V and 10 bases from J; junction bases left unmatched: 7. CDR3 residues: CASRPGLAGGWEQFF. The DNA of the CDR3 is TGTGCCAGCAGGCCGGGACTAGCGGGAGGTTGGGAGCAGTTCTTC.

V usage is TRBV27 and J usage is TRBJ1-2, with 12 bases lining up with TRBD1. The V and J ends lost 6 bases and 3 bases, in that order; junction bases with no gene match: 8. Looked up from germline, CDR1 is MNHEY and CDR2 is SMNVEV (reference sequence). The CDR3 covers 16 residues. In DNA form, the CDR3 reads TGTGCCAGCAGGTCCGGAGGGACAGGGGGCGACTATGGCTACACCTTC. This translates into CASRSGGTGGDYGYTF.

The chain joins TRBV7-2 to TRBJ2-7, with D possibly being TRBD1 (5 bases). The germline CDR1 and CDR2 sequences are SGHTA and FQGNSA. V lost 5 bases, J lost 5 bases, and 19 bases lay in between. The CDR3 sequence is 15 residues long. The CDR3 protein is CASSPRGSRADEQYF. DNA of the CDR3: TGTGCCAGCAGCCCCCGTGGAAGCAGGGCCGACGAGCAGTACTTC.

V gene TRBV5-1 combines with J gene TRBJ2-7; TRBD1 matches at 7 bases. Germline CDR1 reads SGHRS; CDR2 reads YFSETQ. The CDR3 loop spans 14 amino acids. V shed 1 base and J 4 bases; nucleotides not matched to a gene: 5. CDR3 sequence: CASSLQGEVYEQYF. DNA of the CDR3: TGCGCCAGCAGCTTGCAGGGGGAAGTGTACGAGCAGTACTTC. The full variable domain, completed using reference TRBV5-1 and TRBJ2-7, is KAGVTQTPRYLIKTRGQQVTLSCSPISGHRSVSWYQQTPGQGLQFLFEYFSETQRNKGNFPGRFSGRQFSNSRSEMNVSTLELGDSALYLCASSLQGEVYEQYFGPGTRLTVT.

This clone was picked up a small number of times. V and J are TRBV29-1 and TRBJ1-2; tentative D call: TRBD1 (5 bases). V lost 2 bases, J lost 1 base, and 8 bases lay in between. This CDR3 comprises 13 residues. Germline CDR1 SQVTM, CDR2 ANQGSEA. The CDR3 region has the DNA TGCAGCGTTGAAAGGGGCTTTAACTATGGCTACACCTTC. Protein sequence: CSVERGFNYGYTF.

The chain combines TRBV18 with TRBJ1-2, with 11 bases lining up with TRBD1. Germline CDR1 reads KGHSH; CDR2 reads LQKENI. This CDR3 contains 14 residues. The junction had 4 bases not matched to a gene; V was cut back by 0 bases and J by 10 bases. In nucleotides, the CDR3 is TGTGCCAGCTCACCACCGGACAGGGGGCGGGTCTACACCTTC. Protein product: CASSPPDRGRVYTF.

The CDR3 region is CASDRDSNQPQHF. The CDR3 DNA reads as TGTGCCAGCGACAGGGATAGCAATCAGCCCCAGCATTTT. The V gene is TRBV2, the J gene TRBJ1-5; 7 bases agree with TRBD1. The CDR3 covers 13 residues. Germline trimming cut 8 bases from V and 0 bases from J; bases unmatched to any gene: 1. CDR1 and CDR2 from the germline V gene are SNHLY and FYNNEI. The whole variable domain, filled in from reference TRBV2 and TRBJ1-5, reads EPEVTQTPSHQVTQMGQEVILRCVPISNHLYFYWYRQILGQKVEFLVSFYNNEISEKSEIFDDQFSVERPDGSNFTLKIRSTKLEDSAMYFCASDRDSNQPQHFGDGTRLSIL.

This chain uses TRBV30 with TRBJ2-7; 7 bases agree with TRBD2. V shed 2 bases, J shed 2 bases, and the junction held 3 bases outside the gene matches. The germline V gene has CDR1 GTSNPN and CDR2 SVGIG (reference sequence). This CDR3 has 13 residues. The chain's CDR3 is CAWSPGGTYEQYF. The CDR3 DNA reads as TGTGCCTGGAGTCCGGGGGGAACCTACGAGCAGTACTTC. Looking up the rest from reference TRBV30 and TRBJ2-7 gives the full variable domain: SQTIHQWPATLVQPVGSPLSLECTVEGTSNPNLYWYRQAAGRGLQLLFYSVGIGQISSEVPQNLSASRPQDRQFILSSKKLLLSDSGFYLCAWSPGGTYEQYFGPGTRLTVT.

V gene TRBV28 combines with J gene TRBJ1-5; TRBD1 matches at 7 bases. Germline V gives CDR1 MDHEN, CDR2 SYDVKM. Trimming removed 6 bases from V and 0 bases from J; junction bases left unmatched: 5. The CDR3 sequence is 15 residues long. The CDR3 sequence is CASRQQGYSNQPQHF. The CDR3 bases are TGTGCCAGCAGACAACAGGGGTATAGCAATCAGCCCCAGCATTTT.

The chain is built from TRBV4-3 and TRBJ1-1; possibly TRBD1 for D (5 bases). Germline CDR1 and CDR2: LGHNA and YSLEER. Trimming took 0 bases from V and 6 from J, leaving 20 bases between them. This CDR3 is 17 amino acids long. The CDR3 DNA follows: TGCGCCAGCAGCCAAGATAGGTCTAGGGCAGGGCGACCTGAAGCTTTCTTT. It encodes CASSQDRSRAGRPEAFF.

CDR3 DNA sequence: TGTGCCAGCAGCTACAACTCTGGAAACACCATATATTTT. Residues: CASSYNSGNTIYF. The chain couples TRBV11-2 to TRBJ1-3; D unresolved. Trimming shortened V by 4 bases and J by 0 bases, and 4 bases separated the two germline ends. CDR1 and CDR2 (germline): SGHAT, FQNNGV. The CDR3 runs 13 residues.